This TCR beta chain was captured by sequencing in a study of STAT5B mutations in CD4+ large granular lymphocyte leukemia. Regarding the study as a whole: Without putative leukemic clones, patient CD4-sorted repertoires remained more clonal than healthy CD4+ repertoires. Top patient clones used TRBV06 genes more often: 8/27 versus 2/35 in controls.

Buffy coats from healthy blood donors served as controls. As originally analysed: Lowest detectable productive clonotype frequency was 2.59 x 10-5. Sequencing used immunoSEQ multiplex PCR; TCRdb keeps in-frame clones, though not all of them. D and trimming were read from the DNA, whereas the V and J calls and clone size are those reported in that table. The table records 20,000 or so clones, around 76% of them present only once. V gave up 1 base and J gave up 3 bases, with 13 bases separating them. CDR1 is LNHNV and CDR2 is YYDKDF in the germline V gene (reference sequence). This CDR3 spans 15 amino acids. To note about this clone: The target antigen is unknown.

The sample taken for sequencing was CD4+ T cells from blood buffy coats. J is TRBJ2-7 and V is TRBV15; D is ambiguous. This clonotype was sampled from a human donor in good health. The CDR3 DNA follows: TGTGCCACCAGCAGAGTTACGACTGGCCTCTACGAGCAGTACTTC. Its translation: CATSRVTTGLYEQYF.